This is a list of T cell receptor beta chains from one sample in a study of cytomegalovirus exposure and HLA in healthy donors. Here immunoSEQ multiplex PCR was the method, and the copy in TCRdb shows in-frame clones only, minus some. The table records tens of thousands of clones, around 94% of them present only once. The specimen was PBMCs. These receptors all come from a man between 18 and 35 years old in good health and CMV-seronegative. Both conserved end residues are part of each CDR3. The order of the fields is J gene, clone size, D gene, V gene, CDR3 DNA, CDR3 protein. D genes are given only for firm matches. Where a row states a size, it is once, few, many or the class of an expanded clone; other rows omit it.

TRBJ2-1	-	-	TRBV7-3	TGTGCCAGCAGCTTAAATCCTCAGGGGGAGCAGTTCTTC	CASSLNPQGEQFF
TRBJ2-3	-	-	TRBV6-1	TGTGCCAGCAGTGAACTAGCGCACGCTAAGAGCACAGATACGCAGTATTTT	CASSELAHAKSTDTQYF
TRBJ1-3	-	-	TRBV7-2	TGTGCCAGCAGCTTAGCGCCAACCGGGAGCCAGAGAAACACCATATATTTT	CASSLAPTGSQRNTIYF
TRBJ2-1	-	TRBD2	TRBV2	TGTGCCAGCAAATTAAGATTTAGCGGGAGGGAGAATGAGCAGTTCTTC	CASKLRFSGRENEQFF
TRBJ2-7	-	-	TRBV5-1	TGCGCCAGCAGCTTGGCCCTTAGCTCCTACGAGCAGTACTTC	CASSLALSSYEQYF
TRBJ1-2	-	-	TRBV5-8	TGTGCCAGCAGTTCGGGGGGCACCTATGGTGGCTACACCTTC	CASSSGGTYGGYTF
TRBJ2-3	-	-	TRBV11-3	TGTGCCAGCAGCTTACTGTCATTTAGTATCACAGATACGCAGTATTTT	CASSLLSFSITDTQYF
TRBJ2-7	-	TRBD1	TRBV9	TGTGCCAGCAGCGTAGGCCAGGGGGCCTACGAGCAGTACTTC	CASSVGQGAYEQYF
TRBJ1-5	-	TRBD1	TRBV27	TGTGCCAGCAGTTCTTGGCGGACAGGGGGCCTGGGGAATCAGCCCCAGCATTTT	CASSSWRTGGLGNQPQHF
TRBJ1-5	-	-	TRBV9	TGTGCCAGCAGCACAGGTGGGAATCAGCCCCAGCATTTT	CASSTGGNQPQHF
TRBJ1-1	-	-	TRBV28	TGTGCCAGCAGCTCGGGACACCTGAACACTGAAGCTTTCTTT	CASSSGHLNTEAFF
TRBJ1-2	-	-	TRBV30	TGTGCCTGGAGCAGGCATCTCTCAGGCTATGGCTACACCTTC	CAWSRHLSGYGYTF
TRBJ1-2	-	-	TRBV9	TGTGCCAGCAGCAACCTGGCGACGGGAAACTATGGCTACACCTTC	CASSNLATGNYGYTF
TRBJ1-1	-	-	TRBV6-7	TGTGCCAGCAGTTACTCCCCGCTGGGGGCGAACACTGAAGCTTTCTTT	CASSYSPLGANTEAFF
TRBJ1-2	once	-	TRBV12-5	TGTGCTAGTGGTCCGGGAAACTCGGCGAATGGCTACACCTTC	CASGPGNSANGYTF
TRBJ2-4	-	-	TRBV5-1	TGCGCCAGCAGCTTGGTCGAGGGCCTAGCCAAAAACATTCAGTACTTC	CASSLVEGLAKNIQYF
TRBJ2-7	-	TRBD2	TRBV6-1	TGTGCCAGCAGTGACTCGGGGGGAGCCTACGAGCAGTACTTC	CASSDSGGAYEQYF
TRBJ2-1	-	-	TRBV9	TGTGCCAGCAGCTCACCGCGGGACGGCGGGGAGTATGAGCAGTTCTTC	CASSSPRDGGEYEQFF
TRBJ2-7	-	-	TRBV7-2	TGTGCCAGCAGTAAAGGACAGTCCTACGAGCAGTACTTC	CASSKGQSYEQYF
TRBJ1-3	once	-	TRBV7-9	TGTGCCAGCAGCCCAGGGTATGGAAACACCATATATTTT	CASSPGYGNTIYF
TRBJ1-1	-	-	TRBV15	TGTGCCACCAGAGAAGCCGGGGGATCGAACACTGAAGCTTTCTTT	CATREAGGSNTEAFF
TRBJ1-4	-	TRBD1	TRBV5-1	TGCGCCAGCAGCTTAGGTACAGGGGTAACTGAAAAACTGTTTTTT	CASSLGTGVTEKLFF